These 32 T cell receptor beta chains originate from one sample sequenced in a study of response to subunit inactivated influenza vaccine (dated by TCRdb to the late 2010s). The library was obtained by RT-PCR. For sequencing, an Illumina HiSeq 2500 was employed. The raw public data were reprocessed by TCRdb itself: fastp quality trimming at Q25, MiXCR clonotype calling, in-frame beta chains only. Identical CDR3 protein sequences are pooled into one entry, listed with their most common genes and DNA. The table for this sample lists around 760,000 distinct CDR3 sequences; about 15% of them were counted only once. Jointly, the top ten make up 5.5% to 7% of the sample. The specimen comprised PBMCs from blood, sampled less than 15 days before vaccination. The source is a man aged 50 to 60 who received an inactivated influenza vaccine. Donor details come from another sample of the same person, matched by shared clones.

The chain uses TRBV29-1 and TRBJ2-3; D may be TRBD1 (5 bases). Trimming shortened V by 1 base and J by 0 bases, and 11 bases separated the two germline ends. This CDR3 region has 15 residues. Germline lookup yields CDR1 SQVTM and CDR2 ANQGSEA. CDR3 bases: TGCAGCGTTGAAGGGGGCAGGGATAGCACAGATACGCAGTATTTT. Amino acids: CSVEGGRDSTDTQYF.

The rearrangement links TRBV20-1 to TRBJ2-7, with D possibly matching TRBD2 (6 bases). Germline lookup yields CDR1 DFQATT and CDR2 SNEGSKA (reference sequence). V lost 5 bases and J 3 bases, leaving 23 bases between the germline ends. CDR3 length: 16 residues. CDR3 amino acids: CSAPPNSGTSLYEQYF. CDR3 DNA sequence: TGCAGTGCTCCGCCTAATTCCGGGACTTCGCTCTACGAGCAGTACTTC.

The V call is TRBV12-3 or TRBV12-4, the J call TRBJ1-1, with D hard to call. V gave up 3 bases and J gave up 7 bases, with 15 bases separating them. This CDR3 has 14 amino acids. CDR3 protein: CASSFPGDSREAFF. As DNA, the CDR3 is TGTGCCAGCAGTTTCCCAGGAGATAGCCGTGAAGCTTTCTTT.

The chain is built from TRBV3-1 and TRBJ1-1; no clear D. Looked up from germline, CDR1 is LGHDT and CDR2 is YNNKEL (reference sequence). The germline V and J ends were trimmed by 4 bases and 7 bases, with 10 bases remaining between them. The CDR3 sequence is 12 residues long. In nucleotides, the CDR3 is TGTGCCAGCAGCCGTGGACCGATTGAAGCTTTCTTT. The encoded protein is CASSRGPIEAFF.

This chain joins TRBV6-1 and TRBJ2-1; D may correspond to TRBD1 or TRBD2 (5 bases each). This CDR3 is 14 amino acids long. Trimming removed 6 bases from V and 6 bases from J, with 15 bases in between. The germline CDR1 and CDR2 sequences are MNHNS and SASEGT. The CDR3 protein is CASSQPRGTNEQFF. The CDR3 DNA reads as TGTGCCAGCAGCCAGCCTCGAGGGACCAATGAGCAGTTCTTC.

J is TRBJ2-7 and V is TRBV24-1; D is perhaps TRBD2 (5 bases). Trimming removed 3 bases from V and 0 bases from J, with 8 bases in between. The CDR3 contains 14 residues. Germline V gene sequence: CDR1 KGHDR, CDR2 SFDVKD. This chain's CDR3 is CATSDRGSSYEQYF. CDR3 nucleotides: TGTGCCACCAGTGATCGTGGGAGCTCCTACGAGCAGTACTTC.

The V call is TRBV20-1, the J call TRBJ2-7; a possible D gene is TRBD2 (6 bases). Germline V CDR1 and CDR2: DFQATT, SNEGSKA (reference sequence). CDR3 length: 13 amino acids. Deletions cut 6 bases from V and 0 bases from J, with 12 bases between. CDR3 DNA: TGCAGTGCGAGGGGACTGGTCTCCTACGAGCAGTACTTC. Translation: CSARGLVSYEQYF.

The rearrangement joins TRBV27 to TRBJ2-7; D may be TRBD1 or TRBD2 (5 bases each). The CDR3 runs 16 residues. With 4 bases removed from V and 2 bases from J, the gap between germline ends came to 18 bases. Germline-derived CDR1 and CDR2 are MNHEY and SMNVEV (reference sequence). This chain's CDR3 is CASSSGAPTRAYEQYF. Here the CDR3 DNA reads TGTGCCAGCAGTTCCGGGGCTCCGACGAGGGCCTACGAGCAGTACTTC.

This clonotype was seen at least ten times. The rearrangement links TRBV28 to TRBJ1-6; D gene unclear. With 6 bases removed from V and 0 bases from J, the gap between germline ends came to 6 bases. This CDR3 is built from 14 residues. Germline CDR1 MDHEN, CDR2 SYDVKM. CDR3 nucleotides: TGTGCCAGCAGGTTAAGCTCCTATAATTCACCCCTCCACTTT. It is translated as CASRLSSYNSPLHF.

For this clonotype: The junction does not match germline at one end; this may be a read error. The rearrangement links TRBV18 to TRBJ2-1, with 7 bases identical to TRBD1. This CDR3 has 16 amino acids. Germline CDR1 KGHSH, CDR2 LQKENI. The CDR3 spells CTSSPAQGSSYNEQFF. DNA of the CDR3: TGTACCAGCTCACCAGCACAGGGGAGCTCCTACAATGAGCAGTTCTTC.

This clonotype was recorded many times. The V and J genes are TRBV7-8 and TRBJ2-7; D perhaps matches TRBD2 (6 bases). The CDR3 extends over 13 amino acids. The germline V and J ends were trimmed by 1 base and 2 bases, with 6 bases remaining between them. Germline CDR1 reads SGHVS; CDR2 reads FQNEAQ. The CDR3 DNA follows: TGTGCCAGCAGCTTAGGGAGGGCCTACGAGCAGTACTTC. Amino acids: CASSLGRAYEQYF.

This rearrangement joins TRBV14 to TRBJ2-5; possibly TRBD1 or TRBD2 for D (5 bases each). The germline V gene has CDR1 SGHDN and CDR2 FVKESK. CDR3 length: 13 amino acids. V was clipped by 7 bases and J by 5 bases, with 14 bases between them. The CDR3 nucleotides read TGTGCCAGCACCCGAGGGGCTAGGGAGACCCAGTACTTC. Translated, it gives CASTRGARETQYF.

The rearrangement uses TRBV4-2 and TRBJ2-3, with a possible D match to TRBD2 (6 bases). Looked up from germline, CDR1 is LGHNA and CDR2 is YNFKEQ. This CDR3 is built from 17 residues. Trimming shortened V by 4 bases and J by 3 bases, and 20 bases separated the two germline ends. The CDR3 here is CASSPRLGGFGTDTQYF. CDR3 bases: TGTGCCAGCAGCCCAAGACTAGGTGGTTTTGGGACAGATACGCAGTATTTT.

This clonotype was picked up a small number of times. The CDR3 nucleotides are TGTGCCAGCAGCTTAAGTCATAACACCGGGGAGCTGTTTTTT. Translating it yields CASSLSHNTGELFF. The gene calls are TRBV7-8 and TRBJ2-2; D call uncertain. V dropped 2 bases and J dropped 2 bases, with 6 bases sitting between them. The CDR3 extends over 14 amino acids. Germline CDR1 reads SGHVS; CDR2 reads FQNEAQ.

This clonotype turned up a few times. The V and J genes are TRBV5-1 and TRBJ2-7, with D possibly being TRBD2 (6 bases). Trimming shortened V by 0 bases and J by 3 bases, and 16 bases separated the two germline ends. CDR1 and CDR2 (germline): SGHRS, YFSETQ. The CDR3 consists of 16 residues. The CDR3, as DNA: TGCGCCAGCAGCTTGGCCGAAGCGGGCAACAGCTACGAGCAGTACTTC. Translating it yields CASSLAEAGNSYEQYF.

This clonotype was picked up a small number of times. V is TRBV12-3 or TRBV12-4 and J is TRBJ2-1; maybe TRBD2 (6 bases). The CDR3 extends over 11 amino acids. V was trimmed by 5 bases and J by 12 bases, leaving 11 bases between them. The CDR3 reads CASSPGVAQFF. CDR3 nucleotide sequence: TGTGCCAGCAGTCCGGGGGTGGCGCAGTTCTTC.

CDR3 in amino acids: CASSLLTGWNTEAFF. The CDR3 DNA is TGTGCCAGCAGCTTACTTACGGGTTGGAACACTGAAGCTTTCTTT. The chain carries TRBV7-9 and TRBJ1-1, with D unresolved. CDR1 is SEHNR and CDR2 is FQNEAQ in the germline V gene (reference sequence). V dropped 2 bases and J dropped 1 base, with 11 bases sitting between them. CDR3 length: 15 residues.

This clonotype was seen more than once but under ten times. V usage is TRBV10-3 and J usage is TRBJ1-5, with a tentative D call TRBD1 (6 bases). V was clipped by 2 bases and J by 2 bases, with 10 bases between them. The germline V gene encodes CDR1 ENHRY and CDR2 SYGVKD. CDR3 size: 15 residues. CDR3 DNA sequence: TGTGCCATCAGTGAGAACAGGGTAGGCAATCAGCCCCAGCATTTT. Translation: CAISENRVGNQPQHF.

In its sample, this clonotype was seen a few times. V gene TRBV24-1 combines with J gene TRBJ2-2; D may be TRBD2 (6 bases). The CDR3 runs 17 residues. CDR1 is KGHDR and CDR2 is SFDVKD in the germline V gene. The germline V and J ends were trimmed by 4 bases and 3 bases, with 17 bases remaining between them. The CDR3 is CATSETPGRRDTGELFF. In nucleotides, the CDR3 is TGTGCCACCAGTGAAACCCCAGGGAGGAGGGACACCGGGGAGCTGTTTTTT.

The chain joins TRBV12-3 or TRBV12-4 to TRBJ1-5, with a weak D call TRBD1 (6 bases). V was clipped by 9 bases and J by 6 bases, with 12 bases between them. CDR3 length: 12 amino acids. The CDR3 DNA reads as TGTGCCAGTCACAGGGACGGTCAGCCCCAGCATTTT. It encodes CASHRDGQPQHF.

The chain joins TRBV18 to TRBJ2-3; 12 bases are shared with TRBD2. The J segment lost 10 bases and the V segment lost 5 bases, leaving 7 bases of the junction unmatched. This CDR3 region has 14 residues. Germline values: CDR1 KGHSH, CDR2 LQKENI. This CDR3 is CASSSGLAGIAQYF. In nucleotides, the CDR3 is TGTGCCAGCTCATCAGGACTAGCGGGAATCGCGCAGTATTTT. Variable domain in full (rest from reference TRBV18 and TRBJ2-3): NAGVMQNPRHLVRRRGQEARLRCSPMKGHSHVYWYRQLPEEGLKFMVYLQKENIIDESGMPKERFSAEFPKEGPSILRIQQVVRGDSAAYFCASSSGLAGIAQYFGPGTRLTVL.

This clonotype has only a few counts. The chain combines TRBV24-1 with TRBJ2-1; TRBD2 agrees at 8 bases. The CDR3 runs to 18 residues. V lost 4 bases to trimming and J lost 5 bases; unmatched junction nucleotides: 15. CDR1 and CDR2 (germline): KGHDR, SFDVKD. The CDR3 nucleotides are TGTGCCACCAGTGACCAAACGGGGAGCGGGAGAGTCAACAATGAGCAGTTCTTC. Its translation is CATSDQTGSGRVNNEQFF.

The J gene is TRBJ2-5, the V gene TRBV2, with no clear D. V was pared by 6 bases and J by 2 bases, with 13 bases between. Germline V gives CDR1 SNHLY, CDR2 FYNNEI. This CDR3 is 14 amino acids long. CDR3 amino acids: CASRRTVLQETQYF. CDR3 bases: TGTGCCAGCAGGCGGACGGTTTTACAAGAGACCCAGTACTTC.

The chain links TRBV6-6 to TRBJ2-5; 9 bases match TRBD1. The CDR3 runs 13 residues. V was clipped by 7 bases and J by 5 bases; unmatched bases: 5. Germline CDR1 MNHNY, CDR2 SVGAGI (reference sequence). CDR3 in DNA: TGTGCCAGCACGGACAGGGGTCGTGAGACCCAGTACTTC. Translating gives CASTDRGRETQYF.

There are a few counts of this clonotype. The chain employs TRBV10-3 and TRBJ2-6, with D uncertain. Trimming took 0 bases from V and 6 from J, leaving 12 bases between them. The germline V gene encodes CDR1 ENHRY and CDR2 SYGVKD. The CDR3 has 16 residues. The CDR3 is CAISESTFGEANVLTF. The CDR3 nucleotides read TGTGCCATCAGTGAGTCGACGTTTGGCGAGGCCAACGTCCTGACTTTC.

V gene TRBV12-3 or TRBV12-4 combines with J gene TRBJ2-3, with D possibly being TRBD2 (6 bases). The CDR3 sequence is 17 residues long. V gave up 2 bases and J gave up 3 bases, with 18 bases separating them. The CDR3 bases are TGTGCCAGCAGTTTAAATTGGGACGGGGCGGGAACAGATACGCAGTATTTT. Residues: CASSLNWDGAGTDTQYF.

J is TRBJ2-1 and V is TRBV6-1; no reliable D call. The CDR3 length is 15 residues. Per germline, CDR1 MNHNS and CDR2 SASEGT. V gave up 1 base and J gave up 2 bases, with 9 bases separating them. The CDR3 DNA follows: TGTGCCAGCAGTGAAGTCAAGCTCCCCTACAATGAGCAGTTCTTC. Protein: CASSEVKLPYNEQFF.

This clonotype was detected a few times. This rearrangement joins TRBV20-1 to TRBJ2-3; D remains unclear. Trimming shortened V by 8 bases and J by 2 bases, and 11 bases separated the two germline ends. Germline CDR1 reads DFQATT; CDR2 reads SNEGSKA (reference sequence). This CDR3 comprises 12 residues. The CDR3 region is CSTPANTDTQYF. In DNA, the CDR3 is TGCAGTACGCCGGCCAACACAGATACGCAGTATTTT.

In its sample, this clonotype was seen a few times. The J gene is TRBJ2-3, the V gene TRBV5-1, with a possible D match to TRBD2 (6 bases). The CDR3 runs to 15 residues. Per germline, CDR1 SGHRS and CDR2 YFSETQ. Trimming shortened V by 0 bases and J by 6 bases, and 14 bases separated the two germline ends. In DNA, the CDR3 is TGCGCCAGCAGCTTGGACACTAGCCCCGCGGATACGCAGTATTTT. It yields the protein CASSLDTSPADTQYF.

The table lists this clonotype with a few counts. The chain links TRBV7-3 to TRBJ2-2; D not certain. This CDR3 comprises 13 residues. Germline values: CDR1 SGHTA, CDR2 FQGTGA. V was trimmed by 2 bases and J by 4 bases, leaving 5 bases between them. CDR3 in amino acids: CASSLLVTGELFF. Written as DNA, the CDR3 is TGTGCCAGCAGCTTATTAGTCACCGGGGAGCTGTTTTTT.

This clonotype was observed a few times. The chain has TRBV3-1 and TRBJ2-5, with 8 bases aligning to TRBD1. V dropped 0 bases and J dropped 4; count of bases not matched to a gene: 7. Germline V gene data show CDR1 as LGHDT and CDR2 as YNNKEL (reference sequence). CDR3 length equals 16 residues. Here the CDR3 reads CASSQDGRGLGETQYF. CDR3 in DNA: TGTGCCAGCAGCCAAGATGGCAGGGGGCTTGGAGAGACCCAGTACTTC.

The chain uses TRBV5-1 and TRBJ2-6, with TRBD1 matching 7 bases. Germline-derived CDR1 and CDR2 are SGHRS and YFSETQ. Trimming cost V 6 bases and J 4 bases; bases outside gene matches: 13. CDR3 length: 17 amino acids. The CDR3 nucleotides are TGCGCCAGCACCCTTCCCCTCACAGGGGTCGGGGCCAACGTCCTGACTTTC. This sequence encodes CASTLPLTGVGANVLTF.